The 25 T cell receptor beta chains below come from one sample, sequenced in a study of shared clonotypes between healthy human individuals. Assay: immunoSEQ multiplex PCR; the TCRdb copy retains only in-frame clones and omits some. This sample has approximately 1.5 million clones, with approximately 98% found just once. Sequenced input: naive CD4+ T cells sorted from blood. The subset was: CD45RA+ positively selected. The receptors were gathered from a man under 40 in good health.

The rearrangement uses TRBV28 and TRBJ2-7, with 11 bases aligning to TRBD1. Germline CDR1 is MDHEN and CDR2 is SYDVKM. Trimming cost V 6 bases and J 4 bases; bases outside gene matches: 8. The CDR3 is made up of 15 amino acids. The chain's CDR3 is CASRDPGQGEYEQYF. The CDR3 bases are TGTGCCAGCAGGGACCCGGGACAGGGGGAGTACGAGCAGTACTTC.

The chain couples TRBV5-6 to TRBJ2-7; TRBD1 agrees at 7 bases. J gave up 3 bases and V 5 bases, and 11 bases lay outside the gene matches. Germline V lookup: CDR1 SGHDT, CDR2 YYEEEE. The CDR3 length is 15 residues. CDR3 nucleotide sequence: TGTGCCAGCAGTTTCTCCGGGACAGTAAGCTACGAGCAGTACTTC. Its translation: CASSFSGTVSYEQYF.

The chain links TRBV9 to TRBJ2-6; 7 bases align to TRBD2. The junction had 6 bases not matched to a gene; V was cut back by 8 bases and J by 4 bases. Germline V gene sequence: CDR1 SGDLS, CDR2 YYNGEE. This CDR3 has 14 amino acids. CDR3 amino acids: CASRRGSGANVLTF. The CDR3 DNA reads TGTGCCAGTCGGCGGGGGTCAGGGGCCAACGTCCTGACTTTC.

This chain uses TRBV19 with TRBJ2-1; 7 positions agree with TRBD2. The junction had 9 bases not matched to a gene; V was cut back by 7 bases and J by 0 bases. The CDR3 totals 16 residues. The germline gives CDR1 LNHDA, CDR2 SQIVND (reference sequence). CDR3 coding DNA: TGTGCCAGTATTGGGAGGGTAGCGGGCTCCTACAATGAGCAGTTCTTC. It yields the protein CASIGRVAGSYNEQFF.

The gene calls are TRBV4-3 and TRBJ2-1, with 8 nucleotides matching TRBD2. J was trimmed by 6 bases and V by 1 base; bases with no gene match: 8. The CDR3 consists of 16 residues. Germline-derived CDR1 and CDR2 are LGHNA and YSLEER. CDR3 loop: CASSQVWSSGRNEQFF. The CDR3 region has the DNA TGCGCCAGCAGCCAAGTTTGGTCTAGCGGGCGCAATGAGCAGTTCTTC.

V is TRBV10-3 and J is TRBJ1-1, with D perhaps matching TRBD1 (6 bases). Germline V gene sequence: CDR1 ENHRY, CDR2 SYGVKD. The CDR3 length is 17 residues. V was clipped by 6 bases and J by 5 bases, with 25 bases between them. As DNA, the CDR3 is TGTGCCATCAGCGAGCTCGATGGGGTTAGAACAGGGACTGAAGCTTTCTTT. Its translation is CAISELDGVRTGTEAFF.

V is TRBV5-4 and J is TRBJ2-3, with a possible D match to TRBD2 (6 bases). The CDR3 contains 16 residues. CDR1 is SGHNT and CDR2 is YYREEE in the germline V gene (reference sequence). V lost 6 bases and J lost 3, with 20 bases in between. In DNA form, the CDR3 reads TGTGCCAGCAACACCGGGTCAAGGAGGGATACAGATACGCAGTATTTT. This translates into CASNTGSRRDTDTQYF.

The gene calls are TRBV6-1 and TRBJ2-7; tentative D call: TRBD1 (6 bases). Trimming took 6 bases from V and 3 from J, leaving 12 bases between them. CDR1 is MNHNS, CDR2 SASEGT, per germline. This CDR3 has 13 amino acids. DNA for the CDR3: TGTGCCAGCAGCTACAGGGCGTACTACGAGCAGTACTTC. Translating it yields CASSYRAYYEQYF.

The sample holds one count of this clone. The chain combines TRBV28 with TRBJ2-5; 7 nucleotides agree with TRBD2. Germline loops: CDR1 MDHEN, CDR2 SYDVKM. The ends lost 3 bases at V and 5 bases at J; junction bases unmatched: 15. The CDR3 is 17 amino acids. The CDR3 DNA is TGTGCCAGCAGTTTGATCGGGGCGGGGAGGGCCAGGGAGACCCAGTACTTC. This encodes CASSLIGAGRARETQYF.

The rearrangement links TRBV2 to TRBJ1-5, with 9 bases fitting TRBD1. Per the germline V gene, CDR1 is SNHLY and CDR2 is FYNNEI. The ends lost 6 bases at V and 3 bases at J; junction bases unmatched: 3. This CDR3 is built from 14 residues. The CDR3 sequence is CASRDRGLNQPQHF. CDR3 DNA: TGTGCCAGCAGGGACAGGGGTCTCAATCAGCCCCAGCATTTT.

J is TRBJ2-5 and V is TRBV5-1; TRBD1 matches at 7 bases. J was trimmed by 7 bases and V by 4 bases; bases with no gene match: 7. This CDR3 comprises 13 residues. Germline CDR1 and CDR2: SGHRS and YFSETQ. CDR3 sequence reads: CASSEGQVGTQYF. The CDR3 region has the DNA TGCGCCAGCAGCGAAGGACAGGTCGGGACCCAGTACTTC.

The chain recombines TRBV7-8 with TRBJ2-2, with D possibly TRBD2 on 6 matching bases. Trimming stripped 6 bases from V and 2 bases from J, with 13 bases between. The CDR3 runs 15 residues. Germline V gene sequence: CDR1 SGHVS, CDR2 FQNEAQ. For the CDR3, the DNA is TGTGCCAGCAGAGGGTCGGGACTTAACACCGGGGAGCTGTTTTTT. It encodes CASRGSGLNTGELFF.

The V and J genes are TRBV27 and TRBJ2-6, with no clear D. Trimming took 2 bases from V and 0 from J, leaving 11 bases between them. The germline V gene has CDR1 MNHEY and CDR2 SMNVEV (reference sequence). This CDR3 spans 17 amino acids. Here the CDR3 reads CASSLQIPRSGANVLTF. CDR3 DNA sequence: TGTGCCAGCAGTTTACAGATTCCCCGCTCTGGGGCCAACGTCCTGACTTTC. The complete variable domain, with remaining parts taken from reference TRBV27 and TRBJ2-6, reads EAQVTQNPRYLITVTGKKLTVTCSQNMNHEYMSWYRQDPGLGLRQIYYSMNVEVTDKGDVPEGYKVSRKEKRNFPLILESPSPNQTSLYFCASSLQIPRSGANVLTFGAGSRLTVL.

About this clone: This sample also contains other DNA sequences that code for the same CDR3. The J gene is TRBJ2-3, the V gene TRBV5-4; TRBD2 matches 10 bases. Germline V gene data show CDR1 as SGHNT and CDR2 as YYREEE (reference sequence). V shed 0 bases and J 0 bases; nucleotides not matched to a gene: 1. The CDR3 runs 16 residues. CDR3 DNA sequence: TGTGCCAGCAGCTTGGGACTAGCGGGCAGCACAGATACGCAGTATTTT. Its translation: CASSLGLAGSTDTQYF.

This clone occurred once. A junction boundary mismatches the germline segment, possibly from a read error. Other DNA variants within this sample encode the same CDR3. The chain recombines TRBV7-7 with TRBJ2-5, with 9 bases identical to TRBD1. CDR3 length equals 13 residues. Germline V gives CDR1 SSHAT, CDR2 FNYEAQ (reference sequence). The CDR3 sequence is CASSSDRGETQYF. As DNA, the CDR3 is TGTGCTAGCAGCTCGGACAGGGGAGAGACCCAGTACTTC.

This clone was observed once. Other DNA variants within this sample encode the same CDR3. The chain employs TRBV5-4 and TRBJ1-2, with 8 nucleotides matching TRBD1. Germline-derived CDR1 and CDR2 are SGHNT and YYREEE (reference sequence). This CDR3 has 13 residues. V lost 4 bases, J lost 8 bases, and 7 bases stayed unmatched. The CDR3 DNA sequence: TGTGCCAGCAGCCTGGCAGGGGGCAGCGGCTACACCTTC. This codes for CASSLAGGSGYTF.

This chain uses TRBV5-8 with TRBJ2-1, with D tentatively TRBD1 (6 bases). The V gene's germline CDR1 is SGHTS and CDR2 YDEGEE. With 4 bases removed from V and 3 bases from J, the gap between germline ends came to 14 bases. The length of the CDR3 is 15 residues. This CDR3 is CASSPGQINYNEQFF. The CDR3, as DNA: TGTGCCAGCAGCCCAGGACAGATCAACTACAATGAGCAGTTCTTC.

The genes are TRBV29-1 and TRBJ2-1, with TRBD2 matching 11 bases. CDR3 length: 15 residues. J lost 9 bases, V lost 6 bases, and 13 bases had no gene match. Germline V CDR1 and CDR2: SQVTM, ANQGSEA. Here the CDR3 reads CSVDTSGSDFSEQFF. The CDR3 DNA follows: TGCAGCGTAGATACTAGCGGGAGTGACTTTTCTGAGCAGTTCTTC.

The V call is TRBV5-1, the J call TRBJ2-2; TRBD1 matches at 8 bases. V lost 4 bases to trimming and J lost 4 bases; unmatched junction nucleotides: 12. The CDR3 loop spans 17 amino acids. The germline gives CDR1 SGHRS, CDR2 YFSETQ. Written as DNA, the CDR3 is TGCGCCAGCAGCACGATCCGGGACAGGACAGGCACCGGGGAGCTGTTTTTT. Amino acids: CASSTIRDRTGTGELFF.

Remarks on this clone: At the DNA level, this CDR3 is encoded by other sequences in the same sample as well. V usage is TRBV5-1 and J usage is TRBJ2-5, with 8 nucleotides matching TRBD2. CDR1 is SGHRS and CDR2 is YFSETQ in the germline V gene. With V trimmed by 4 bases and J by 1 base, 3 bases remained unmatched. This CDR3 is built from 14 residues. The CDR3 sequence: CASSGLAGQETQYF. The CDR3 coding sequence is TGCGCCAGCAGCGGGCTAGCGGGCCAAGAGACCCAGTACTTC.

The chain joins TRBV21-1 to TRBJ2-3. TRBV21-1 is recorded as a pseudogene. The CDR3 is 14 residues long. The CDR3 bases are TGTGCCATTAAAGGGGGGCCGAGCACAGATACGCAGTATTTT. Protein product: CAIKGGPSTDTQYF.

This chain connects TRBV21-1 to TRBJ2-5; the listed D gene, TRBD1, was not tested against the DNA. TRBV21-1 is deemed a pseudogene. The length of the CDR3 is 15 residues. The CDR3 here is CASSSPTGEQETQYF. The CDR3 nucleotides are TGTGCCAGCAGCAGCCCGACAGGGGAGCAAGAGACCCAGTACTTC.

The chain uses TRBV7-9 and TRBJ2-5, with D perhaps TRBD2 (6 bases). Trimming shortened V by 1 base and J by 1 base, and 19 bases separated the two germline ends. From germline, CDR1 is SEHNR and CDR2 FQNEAQ (reference sequence). This CDR3 has 18 amino acids. The CDR3 nucleotides read TGTGCCAGCAGCTTAGGTGGTCGCCGCGGGACGGTCCAAGAGACCCAGTACTTC. This codes for CASSLGGRRGTVQETQYF.

The rearrangement joins TRBV19 to TRBJ2-1; 8 nucleotides agree with TRBD2. Germline CDR1 reads LNHDA; CDR2 reads SQIVND (reference sequence). The CDR3 consists of 16 residues. With V trimmed by 3 bases and J by 4 bases, 8 bases remained unmatched. The CDR3 spells CASSIRRAGGYNEQFF. In DNA, the CDR3 is TGTGCCAGTAGTATCAGGAGGGCGGGGGGTTACAATGAGCAGTTCTTC.

The chain couples TRBV9 to TRBJ2-7, with 11 nucleotides matching TRBD2. Germline CDR1 is SGDLS and CDR2 is YYNGEE. V lost 0 bases to trimming and J lost 3 bases; unmatched junction nucleotides: 5. This CDR3 comprises 16 residues. The CDR3 nucleotides are TGTGCCAGCAGCGTAGGGGGTAGCGGGAGGGTCTACGAGCAGTACTTC. This codes for CASSVGGSGRVYEQYF.